This T cell receptor (beta chain) was identified during a study of shared clonotypes between healthy human individuals. Each sorted subset replicate got 200 ng genomic DNA, tens of thousands of genomes. Produced via immunoSEQ multiplex PCR; TCRdb's table is partial and in-frame only. The table includes roughly 1.5 million clones, 95% to 99% detected once. Per the germline V gene, CDR1 is MNHEY and CDR2 is SVGAGI. This CDR3 contains 16 residues. V dropped 1 base and J dropped 3 bases, with 13 bases sitting between them. The chain is built from TRBV6-5 and TRBJ2-4; D unclear. The sequence came from a man younger than 45 in good health. Source material: naive CD4+ T cells sorted from blood. Described subset: CD45RA+ positively selected. CDR3 coding DNA: TGTGCCAGCAGTTACTTGCCCGGCCGAGGCAAAAACATTCAGTACTTC. Translating gives CASSYLPGRGKNIQYF.